The 27 T cell receptor beta chains below were found in one sample sequenced in a study of T cells in Graves' hyperthyroidism and ophthalmopathy. Amplified TCR beta CDR3 regions came from RNA transcripts. HTBI primers drove first-round RT-PCR of the TCR CDR3. Each CDR3 protein is one row after TCRdb ran MiXCR on the multiplex PCR reads. The table lists 700,000 or so distinct CDR3 sequences, roughly 15% of them singletons, with around 8% in the top ten. The sequenced sample was blood. The receptor set was obtained from a man aged 18 to 29 with Graves' hyperthyroidism.

The chain links TRBV28 to TRBJ2-2; possible D gene TRBD1, 6 bases. The CDR3 spans 15 residues. Trimming cost V 6 bases and J 4 bases, with 15 bases left between them. CDR1 is MDHEN, CDR2 SYDVKM, per germline. The CDR3 protein is CASRIAGVSTGELFF. The CDR3 coding sequence is TGTGCCAGCAGGATCGCAGGGGTGAGCACCGGGGAGCTGTTTTTT.

This chain links TRBV7-9 with TRBJ1-6; 7 nucleotides line up with TRBD1. Germline lookup yields CDR1 SEHNR and CDR2 FQNEAQ (reference sequence). With V trimmed by 5 bases and J by 7 bases, 11 bases remained unmatched. The CDR3 is 16 amino acids. CDR3 bases: TGTGCCAGCAGCCCGGACAGGAGAACTAGAAATTCACCCCTCCACTTT. This codes for CASSPDRRTRNSPLHF.

This rearrangement joins TRBV3-1 to TRBJ1-1; D remains ambiguous. The germline V gene encodes CDR1 LGHDT and CDR2 YNNKEL (reference sequence). V was cut by 0 bases and J by 7 bases, with 6 bases left in between. CDR3 length: 12 residues. This CDR3 reads CASSQDRGEAFF. The CDR3 nucleotides read TGTGCCAGCAGCCAAGACCGCGGTGAAGCTTTCTTT.

This chain uses TRBV4-3 with TRBJ2-5; D unclear. The germline V and J ends were trimmed by 4 bases and 4 bases, with 13 bases remaining between them. The length of the CDR3 is 14 residues. Germline V gene lookup returns CDR1 LGHNA and CDR2 YSLEER. CDR3 DNA: TGCGCCAGCAGCCCCAGCCCTAGGTCAGAGACCCAGTACTTC. It encodes CASSPSPRSETQYF.

This clonotype was detected ten times or more. This rearrangement joins TRBV2 to TRBJ2-3; D uncertain. V was cut by 7 bases and J by 4 bases, with 9 bases left in between. Germline V lookup: CDR1 SNHLY, CDR2 FYNNEI. The CDR3 contains 12 residues. The CDR3 sequence: CASKVVADTQYF. The CDR3 coding sequence is TGTGCCAGCAAGGTAGTGGCAGATACGCAGTATTTT.

This clonotype was recorded at least ten times. The V gene is TRBV6-5, the J gene TRBJ2-2; TRBD1 agrees at 7 bases. The CDR3 totals 15 residues. Germline CDR1 reads MNHEY; CDR2 reads SVGAGI. The J segment lost 3 bases and the V segment lost 2 bases, leaving 3 bases of the junction unmatched. CDR3 coding DNA: TGTGCCAGCAGTTACAGGGGGCGCGACACCGGGGAGCTGTTTTTT. Translating gives CASSYRGRDTGELFF.

The V call is TRBV28, the J call TRBJ1-4; a weak D match, TRBD1 (5 bases). With 4 bases removed from V and 4 bases from J, the gap between germline ends came to 13 bases. CDR3 length equals 15 residues. CDR1 MDHEN and CDR2 SYDVKM come from the germline V gene. CDR3 DNA sequence: TGTGCCAGCAGTTCCGGGACGGATTATAATGAAAAACTGTTTTTT. It translates to CASSSGTDYNEKLFF.

This clonotype was counted at least ten times. This sequence joins TRBV6-2 or TRBV6-3 and TRBJ1-5, with 8 bases aligning to TRBD1. Germline CDR1 MNHEY, CDR2 SVGEGT. The V segment lost 6 bases and the J segment 2 bases; nucleotides outside the gene matches: 6. The CDR3 contains 15 residues. In nucleotides, the CDR3 is TGTGCCAGCAGCGAACAGGGGGGAGGCAATCAGCCCCAGCATTTT. Its protein is CASSEQGGGNQPQHF.

In the case of this clonotype: Here the CDR3 omits its conserved ending phenylalanine or tryptophan, so a read error is the likely source. This sequence joins TRBV12-3 or TRBV12-4 and TRBJ2-1; 7 bases line up with TRBD2. The CDR3 is 14 amino acids. J gave up 3 bases and V 8 bases, and 7 bases lay outside the gene matches. CDR3 amino acids: CASGLAGIYNEQFL. In DNA form, the CDR3 reads TGTGCCAGCGGGTTAGCGGGTATCTACAATGAGCAGTTCCTC.

This clonotype has a count of ten or more. The J gene is TRBJ2-7, the V gene TRBV28, with 7 bases aligning to TRBD1. Germline V lookup: CDR1 MDHEN, CDR2 SYDVKM. This CDR3 region has 13 residues. V shed 8 bases and J 1 base; nucleotides not matched to a gene: 5. This chain's CDR3 is CASDEGASYEQYF. The CDR3 DNA reads as TGTGCCAGCGACGAGGGGGCATCCTACGAGCAGTACTTC.

At least ten counts were recorded for this clonotype. The chain joins TRBV12-3 or TRBV12-4 to TRBJ1-6, with 7 bases aligning to TRBD1. The CDR3 extends over 15 amino acids. The J segment lost 2 bases and the V segment lost 6 bases, leaving 4 bases of the junction unmatched. For the CDR3, the DNA is TGTGCCAGCAGAATGACAGGGCCCTATAATTCACCCCTCCACTTT. Translating it yields CASRMTGPYNSPLHF.

This rearrangement joins TRBV19 to TRBJ1-2; no definite D call. Trimming cost V 7 bases and J 4 bases, with 16 bases left between them. CDR1 is LNHDA and CDR2 is SQIVND in the germline V gene (reference sequence). The CDR3 loop spans 14 amino acids. CDR3 region: CASTVLERGYGYTF. DNA of the CDR3: TGTGCCAGTACGGTTTTGGAGCGGGGCTATGGCTACACCTTC.

The chain combines TRBV6-1 with TRBJ2-4; TRBD1 aligns across 9 bases. J gave up 3 bases and V 2 bases, and 5 bases lay outside the gene matches. CDR1 is MNHNS and CDR2 is SASEGT in the germline V gene. CDR3 size: 16 residues. CDR3 residues: CASSETGGIGKNIQYF. CDR3 sequence (DNA): TGTGCCAGCAGTGAAACAGGGGGCATAGGCAAAAACATTCAGTACTTC.

This clonotype turned up a few times. The rearrangement links TRBV12-3 or TRBV12-4 to TRBJ1-1; 7 bases line up with TRBD1. The junction had 11 bases not matched to a gene; V was cut back by 7 bases and J by 3 bases. The CDR3 loop spans 15 amino acids. The CDR3 region is CASIRGRGADTEAFF. The CDR3 region has the DNA TGTGCCAGCATAAGGGGGCGGGGGGCGGACACTGAAGCTTTCTTT.

This clonotype was counted only a few times. J is TRBJ1-2 and V is TRBV20-1, with 10 bases identical to TRBD1. The germline V gene encodes CDR1 DFQATT and CDR2 SNEGSKA (reference sequence). The CDR3 contains 15 residues. The V segment lost 0 bases and the J segment 7 bases; nucleotides outside the gene matches: 8. The CDR3 DNA reads TGCAGTGCTAGAGATCTAGCCAGGACAGGGGGTGGCTACACCTTC. Protein product: CSARDLARTGGGYTF.

At least ten counts were recorded for this clonotype. The chain links TRBV6-2 or TRBV6-3 to TRBJ1-5; D gene uncertain. Germline V lookup: CDR1 MNHEY, CDR2 SVGEGT. The CDR3 spans 14 residues. V gave up 7 bases and J gave up 4 bases, with 14 bases separating them. The CDR3 here is CASTPSRRNQPQHF. As DNA, the CDR3 is TGTGCCAGCACCCCTAGTCGGCGGAATCAGCCCCAGCATTTT.

The chain has TRBV6-2 or TRBV6-3 and TRBJ2-2; TRBD2 aligns across 8 bases. J gave up 5 bases and V 1 base, and 0 bases lay outside the gene matches. CDR1 is MNHEY, CDR2 SVGEGT, per germline. The CDR3 totals 14 residues. The CDR3 DNA reads as TGTGCCAGCAGTTACTTAGCGGGGACCGGGGAGCTGTTTTTT. Translation gives CASSYLAGTGELFF.

The chain is built from TRBV15 and TRBJ2-3; 8 bases agree with TRBD1. The V gene end was trimmed by 5 bases and the J gene end by 4 bases; junction bases not matched to a gene: 8. This CDR3 contains 15 residues. Germline CDR1 and CDR2: LNHNV and YYDKDF (reference sequence). CDR3 amino acids: CATSFDRGVADTQYF. The CDR3 DNA reads as TGTGCCACCAGCTTCGACAGGGGAGTTGCAGATACGCAGTATTTT.

This clonotype was recorded many times. This chain connects TRBV2 to TRBJ1-1; unclear D gene. CDR3 length: 15 residues. The V and J ends lost 6 bases and 3 bases respectively, with 17 bases between them. Germline CDR1 SNHLY, CDR2 FYNNEI. The DNA of the CDR3 is TGTGCCAGCAGCCCTGGGCCAGGAGCGTACACTGAAGCTTTCTTT. Protein product: CASSPGPGAYTEAFF.

This clonotype was observed a handful of times. The rearrangement joins TRBV4-3 to TRBJ2-1; D is possibly TRBD1 or TRBD2 (5 bases each). The germline V gene has CDR1 LGHNA and CDR2 YSLEER. V lost 1 base and J lost 3, with 10 bases in between. The CDR3 runs 15 residues. This CDR3 is CASSQAGTNYNEQFF. CDR3 bases: TGCGCCAGCAGCCAAGCCGGGACCAACTACAATGAGCAGTTCTTC.

This clonotype was seen at least ten times. This rearrangement joins TRBV5-1 to TRBJ2-5; the D gene could be TRBD1 or TRBD2 (6 bases each). Germline CDR1 and CDR2: SGHRS and YFSETQ. V lost 2 bases, J lost 5 bases, and 13 bases lay in between. The CDR3 is 14 amino acids. This chain's CDR3 is CASSFGGDLETQYF. For the CDR3, the DNA is TGCGCCAGCAGCTTCGGGGGCGATCTGGAGACCCAGTACTTC. The whole variable domain, filled in from reference TRBV5-1 and TRBJ2-5, reads KAGVTQTPRYLIKTRGQQVTLSCSPISGHRSVSWYQQTPGQGLQFLFEYFSETQRNKGNFPGRFSGRQFSNSRSEMNVSTLELGDSALYLCASSFGGDLETQYFGPGTRLLVL.

The chain joins TRBV3-1 to TRBJ2-1; the D gene is possibly TRBD2 (6 bases). In germline, CDR1 is LGHDT, CDR2 YNNKEL (reference sequence). The length of the CDR3 is 15 residues. V was trimmed by 4 bases and J by 4 bases, leaving 14 bases between them. The CDR3 loop is CASSRIADSYNEQFF. The DNA of the CDR3 is TGTGCCAGCAGCCGAATAGCGGATTCTTACAATGAGCAGTTCTTC.

A few counts support this clonotype. One junction end disagrees with the germline gene, perhaps due to a read error. The gene calls are TRBV2 and TRBJ2-7; TRBD2 matches 10 bases. The CDR3 has 12 amino acids. Germline V gene lookup returns CDR1 SNHLY and CDR2 FYNNEI. DNA for the CDR3: TGTGCCAGCTCTCAGGGGACTAGCGAAGAGAGGTTC. Encoded protein: CASSQGTSEERF.

In its sample, this clonotype was seen once. Here the CDR3 reads CASSQARGGVETQYF. CDR3 in DNA: TGCGCCAGCAGCCAGGCGCGGGGAGGTGTTGAGACCCAGTACTTC. The chain links TRBV4-1 to TRBJ2-5; possible D gene TRBD2, 6 bases. CDR3 length: 15 amino acids. Trimming left V 3 bases short and J 5 bases short, with 16 bases between. Germline V gives CDR1 MGHRA, CDR2 YSYEKL.

The table lists this clonotype with many counts. The rearrangement links TRBV11-3 to TRBJ2-3; D possibly corresponds to TRBD2 (6 bases). Trimming shortened V by 4 bases and J by 0 bases, and 11 bases separated the two germline ends. Germline V gene data show CDR1 as SGHNT and CDR2 as YENEEA. This CDR3 is built from 15 residues. The CDR3 DNA reads TGTGCCAGCAGCTCCGGAGGGAGGAGCACAGATACGCAGTATTTT. Protein: CASSSGGRSTDTQYF.

This clonotype has just a few counts. This sequence joins TRBV19 and TRBJ1-5; TRBD1 is a possible D gene (6 bases). The CDR3 spans 15 residues. The V end was cut by 5 bases, the J end by 4 bases, with 15 bases between. Germline loops: CDR1 LNHDA, CDR2 SQIVND (reference sequence). CDR3 sequence reads: CASSEQYQGNQPQHF. CDR3 coding DNA: TGTGCCAGTAGTGAACAGTACCAGGGGAATCAGCCCCAGCATTTT.

In its sample, this clonotype was seen a few times. J is TRBJ2-1 and V is TRBV20-1, with D perhaps matching TRBD1 (5 bases). The CDR3 runs to 13 residues. Germline V CDR1 and CDR2: DFQATT, SNEGSKA (reference sequence). CDR3 DNA: TGCAGCGCCGACAGCGAGAGTTGGGATGAGCAGTTCTTC. It yields the protein CSADSESWDEQFF.